The source of this TCR beta chain is a study of beta chain features in type 1 diabetes (dated by TCRdb to the late 2010s). In terms of the full investigation: Patients and healthy donors did not differ in mean age, gender distribution, total cell number or subset yield. In the study, recently diagnosed type 1 diabetes patients and matched healthy donors were compared on the TCRB repertoires of their sorted circulating CD4+ T cell subsets. Across all samples, some 100,000,000 sorted cells were examined, and cell number per subset correlated strongly with RNA yield. Naive and central memory subsets were obtained from all 30 or so donors, but regulatory and stem cell-like memory subsets were isolated from only 8 patients and 8 healthy donors. The investigation overall reported the following: Because the HLA sub-analyses included only small numbers of individuals, any influence of HLA type on TCRB rearrangement was left unresolved. The naive, central memory and regulatory TCRB repertoires appeared to resemble one another more closely among patients than among healthy donors. Sequencing cDNA rather than genomic DNA could over-represent highly expressing activated cells, although activation and CD3 levels did not differ between groups. Type 1 diabetes patients showed a moderate but significant shortening of TCRB CDR3 length in all four CD4+ subsets. PCR may preferentially amplify shorter templates, but because patient and control samples were amplified and corrected together, any resulting skew would affect both groups equally. At VDJ recombination sites, type 1 diabetes patients had fewer insertions and more deleted nucleotides, which implies abnormalities in thymic rearrangement.

From its cysteine to its phenylalanine, the CDR3 spans 13 amino acids. Left in the record is the CDR3 DNA by itself, 39 bases read in frame from the first base. In the germline V gene, CDR1 corresponds to SGDLS and CDR2 to YYNGEE. Relative to germline, V is missing 6 bases and J is missing 5 bases, with 5 bases of the junction outside any gene match. A single peripheral blood draw of around 100 mL on average was collected from each donor into heparinised tubes. Naive, central memory, regulatory and stem cell-like memory CD4+ T cells were sorted on a BD FACSAria II using a panel including CD45RO, CCR7, CD25, CD127, CD95 and CD27. A purity above 98% was achieved for all sorted populations. PBMCs were isolated immediately by Lymphoprep density gradient centrifugation and stained directly without culture. So that batch effects would be minimized, each experiment stained and sorted samples in pairs, pairing one healthy donor with one patient.

The entire isolated RNA was reverse transcribed using the High Capacity cDNA Reverse Transcription Kit, and thus expressed TCRB transcripts were sequenced. Deep immunoSEQ sequencing was performed on naive, central memory and regulatory T cell samples, with an average of around 3.4 million total reads per sample. Sorted cells were lysed in RLT buffer and RNA was extracted with DNase-treated RNeasy Micro or Mini kits, depending on cell number. To prevent cross-contamination, each cell subset was processed individually, whereas patient and healthy donor samples were processed jointly. The immunoSEQ multiplex PCR was used to amplify TCRB sequences from cDNA, generating 87-bp fragments that spanned the CDR3 region. Amplicons were sequenced on the Illumina HiSeq platform. In the paper's pipeline: PCR bias was computationally corrected using synthetic template baselines, reads within Hamming distance 2 were collapsed, and singletons that could not be merged were discarded. Reads were aligned against IMGT to assign V, D and J genes, CDR3 length and insertions or deletions at six rearrangement sites. Clonotype counts were normalized to sorted cell number within each subset before computing true diversity and Gini coefficients with the tcR R package. Repertoire sharing was quantified using the overlap coefficient calculated on TCRB nucleotide sequences. Out-of-frame TCRB sequences from naive cells were analyzed as a proxy for the pre-selection repertoire. What TCRdb holds here is the immuneACCESS table cut down to in-frame rearrangements. Part of the clones is not present; checked against another copy, under half of the missing clones reflect an unresolved V gene, and the others are unexplained. V and J calls and clone size are as listed in that table; D and trimming were resolved from the DNA. The sample table records 350,000 to 450,000 clones; approximately 15% of these occur just once. In total, the top ten clones hold roughly 0.033% of the sample.

This clone appeared a few times. Its specific antigen is unknown. Base qualities are not recorded, but no much larger clone differs from it by a single base. The receptor comes from a man aged 30 to 39 in good health. The source material was naive CD4+ T cells from blood. The cell subset or site label, as the study defines it: true naive CD4+ T cells. The sequence is built from TRBV9 and TRBJ2-1, with 7 middle bases fitting TRBD2. The CDR3 protein is CASKASGHNEQFF. The DNA reads TGTGCCAGCAAGGCTAGCGGCCACAATGAGCAGTTCTTC.